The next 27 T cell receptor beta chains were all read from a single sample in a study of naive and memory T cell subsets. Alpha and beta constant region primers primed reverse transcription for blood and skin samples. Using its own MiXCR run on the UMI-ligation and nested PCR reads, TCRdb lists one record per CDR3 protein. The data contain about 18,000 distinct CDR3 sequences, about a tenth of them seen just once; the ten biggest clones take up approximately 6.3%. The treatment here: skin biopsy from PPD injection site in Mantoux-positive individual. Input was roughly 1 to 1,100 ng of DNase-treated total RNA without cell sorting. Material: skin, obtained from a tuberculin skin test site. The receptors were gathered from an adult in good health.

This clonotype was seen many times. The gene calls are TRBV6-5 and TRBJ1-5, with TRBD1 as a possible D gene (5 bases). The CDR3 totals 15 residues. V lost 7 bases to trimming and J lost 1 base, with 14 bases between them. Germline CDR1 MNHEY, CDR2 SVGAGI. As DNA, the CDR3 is TGTGCCAGCAACCCCCGCAGGGAAAGCAATCAGCCCCAGCATTTT. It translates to CASNPRRESNQPQHF.

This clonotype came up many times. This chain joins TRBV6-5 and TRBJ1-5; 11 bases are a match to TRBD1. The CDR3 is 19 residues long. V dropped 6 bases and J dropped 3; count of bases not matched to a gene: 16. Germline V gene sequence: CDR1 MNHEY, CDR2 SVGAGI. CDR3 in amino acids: CASRRYGTGGLSINQPQHF. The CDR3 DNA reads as TGTGCCAGCAGGCGCTACGGGACAGGGGGACTCTCGATCAATCAGCCCCAGCATTTT.

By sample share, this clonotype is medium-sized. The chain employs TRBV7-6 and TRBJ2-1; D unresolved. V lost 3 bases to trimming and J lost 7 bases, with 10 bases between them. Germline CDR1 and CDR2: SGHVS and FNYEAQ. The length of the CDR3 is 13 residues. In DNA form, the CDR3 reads TGTGCCAGCAGCTTGGGCCCTCTAAATGAGCAGTTCTTC. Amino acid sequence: CASSLGPLNEQFF.

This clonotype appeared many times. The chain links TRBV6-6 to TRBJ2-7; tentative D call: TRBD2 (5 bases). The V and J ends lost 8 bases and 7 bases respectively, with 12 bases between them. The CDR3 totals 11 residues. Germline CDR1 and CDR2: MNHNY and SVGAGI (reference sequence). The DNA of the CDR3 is TGTGCCAGCGACATCGGGAAGGAGCAGTACTTC. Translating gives CASDIGKEQYF.

In DNA form, the CDR3 reads TGTGCCAGCACCGGGACAGGGAACACCGGGGAGCTGTTTTTT. It encodes CASTGTGNTGELFF. This chain uses TRBV7-7 with TRBJ2-2, with 8 bases lining up with TRBD1. Trimming cost V 7 bases and J 1 base; bases outside gene matches: 2. Germline V gene data show CDR1 as SSHAT and CDR2 as FNYEAQ (reference sequence). The CDR3 sequence is 14 residues long.

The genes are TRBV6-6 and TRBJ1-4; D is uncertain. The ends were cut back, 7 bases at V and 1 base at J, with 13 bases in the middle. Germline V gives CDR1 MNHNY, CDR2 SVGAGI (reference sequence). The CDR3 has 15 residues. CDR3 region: CASKFAAGTNEKLFF. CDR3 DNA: TGTGCCAGCAAATTCGCTGCCGGAACTAATGAAAAACTGTTTTTT.

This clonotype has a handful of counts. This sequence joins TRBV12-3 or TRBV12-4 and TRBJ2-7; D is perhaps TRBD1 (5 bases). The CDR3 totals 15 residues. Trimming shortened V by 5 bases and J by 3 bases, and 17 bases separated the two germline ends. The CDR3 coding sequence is TGTGCCAGCAGTCCCGCCCCAGTCAGGGACTACGAGCAGTACTTC. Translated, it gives CASSPAPVRDYEQYF.

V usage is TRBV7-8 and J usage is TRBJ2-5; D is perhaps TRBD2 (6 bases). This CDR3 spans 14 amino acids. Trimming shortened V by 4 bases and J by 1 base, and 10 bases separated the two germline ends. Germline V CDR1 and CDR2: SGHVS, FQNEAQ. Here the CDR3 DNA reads TGTGCCAGCAGCTATGGGACTTTCCAAGAGACCCAGTACTTC. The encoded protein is CASSYGTFQETQYF.

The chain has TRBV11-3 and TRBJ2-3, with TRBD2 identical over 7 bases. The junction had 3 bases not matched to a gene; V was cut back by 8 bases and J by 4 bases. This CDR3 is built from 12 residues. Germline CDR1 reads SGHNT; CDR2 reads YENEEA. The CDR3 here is CASGAGADTQYF. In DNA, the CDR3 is TGTGCCAGCGGGGCGGGGGCAGATACGCAGTATTTT.

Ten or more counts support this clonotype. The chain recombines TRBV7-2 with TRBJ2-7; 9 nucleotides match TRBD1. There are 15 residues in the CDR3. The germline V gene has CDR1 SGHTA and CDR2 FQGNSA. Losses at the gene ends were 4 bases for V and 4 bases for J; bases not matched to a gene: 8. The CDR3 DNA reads TGTGCCAGCAGCTCTTCCGGGACAGGGAAATACGAGCAGTACTTC. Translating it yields CASSSSGTGKYEQYF.

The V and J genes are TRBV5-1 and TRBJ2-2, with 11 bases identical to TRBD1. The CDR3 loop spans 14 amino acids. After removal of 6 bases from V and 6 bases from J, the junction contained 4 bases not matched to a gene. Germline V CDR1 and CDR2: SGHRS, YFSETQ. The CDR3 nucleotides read TGCGCCAGCAAAGGACAGGGGGCCGCCGGGGAGCTGTTTTTT. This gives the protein CASKGQGAAGELFF.

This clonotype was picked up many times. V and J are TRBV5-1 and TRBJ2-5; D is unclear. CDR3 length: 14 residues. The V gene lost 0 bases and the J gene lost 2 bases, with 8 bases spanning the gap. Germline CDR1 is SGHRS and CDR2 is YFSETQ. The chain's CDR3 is CASSLGSSQETQYF. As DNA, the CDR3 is TGCGCCAGCAGCTTGGGCTCCAGTCAAGAGACCCAGTACTTC. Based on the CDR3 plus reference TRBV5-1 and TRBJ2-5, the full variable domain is KAGVTQTPRYLIKTRGQQVTLSCSPISGHRSVSWYQQTPGQGLQFLFEYFSETQRNKGNFPGRFSGRQFSNSRSEMNVSTLELGDSALYLCASSLGSSQETQYFGPGTRLLVL.

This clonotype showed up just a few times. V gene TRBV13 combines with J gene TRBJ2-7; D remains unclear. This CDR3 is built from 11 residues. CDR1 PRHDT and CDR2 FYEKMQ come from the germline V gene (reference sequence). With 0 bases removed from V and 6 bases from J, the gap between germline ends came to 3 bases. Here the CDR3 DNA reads TGTGCCAGCAGCTTAGGTTCCGAGCAGTACTTC. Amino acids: CASSLGSEQYF. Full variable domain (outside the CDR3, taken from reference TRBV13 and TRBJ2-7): AAGVIQSPRHLIKEKRETATLKCYPIPRHDTVYWYQQGPGQDPQFLISFYEKMQSDKGSIPDRFSAQQFSDYHSELNMSSLELGDSALYFCASSLGSEQYFGPGTRLTVT.

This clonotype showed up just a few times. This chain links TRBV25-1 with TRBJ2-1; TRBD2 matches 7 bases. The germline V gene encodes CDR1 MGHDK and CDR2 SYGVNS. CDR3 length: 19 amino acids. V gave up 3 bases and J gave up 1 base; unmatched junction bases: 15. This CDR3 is CASSDGGGRARQSYNEQFF. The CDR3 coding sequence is TGTGCCAGCAGTGATGGTGGAGGGAGGGCCCGGCAGTCCTACAATGAGCAGTTCTTC.

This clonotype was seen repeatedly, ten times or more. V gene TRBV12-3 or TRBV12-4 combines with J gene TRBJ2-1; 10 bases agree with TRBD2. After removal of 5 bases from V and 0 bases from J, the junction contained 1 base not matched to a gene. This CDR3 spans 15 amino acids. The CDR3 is CASSGLAVSYNEQFF. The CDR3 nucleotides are TGTGCCAGCAGTGGACTAGCGGTCTCCTACAATGAGCAGTTCTTC.

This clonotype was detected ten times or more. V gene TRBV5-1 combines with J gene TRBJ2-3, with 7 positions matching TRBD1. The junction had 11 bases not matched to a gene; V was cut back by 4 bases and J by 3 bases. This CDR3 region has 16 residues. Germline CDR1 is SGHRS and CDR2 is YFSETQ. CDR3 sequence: CASSPQGRGRTDTQYF. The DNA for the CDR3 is TGCGCCAGCAGCCCCCAAGGAAGGGGGCGTACAGATACGCAGTATTTT.

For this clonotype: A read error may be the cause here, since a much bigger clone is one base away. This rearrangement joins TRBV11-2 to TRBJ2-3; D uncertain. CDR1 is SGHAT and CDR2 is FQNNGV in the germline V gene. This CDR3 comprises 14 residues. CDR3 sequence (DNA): TGTGTCAGCAGCCTAAATACTAACACAGATACGCAGTATTTT. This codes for CVSSLNTNTDTQYF.

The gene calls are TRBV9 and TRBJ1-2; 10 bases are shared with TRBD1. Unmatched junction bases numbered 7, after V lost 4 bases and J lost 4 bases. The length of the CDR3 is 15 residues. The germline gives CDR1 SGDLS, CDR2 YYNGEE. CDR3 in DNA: TGTGCCAGCAGCATGGGACAGGGGATAGGCTATGGCTACACCTTC. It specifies CASSMGQGIGYGYTF.

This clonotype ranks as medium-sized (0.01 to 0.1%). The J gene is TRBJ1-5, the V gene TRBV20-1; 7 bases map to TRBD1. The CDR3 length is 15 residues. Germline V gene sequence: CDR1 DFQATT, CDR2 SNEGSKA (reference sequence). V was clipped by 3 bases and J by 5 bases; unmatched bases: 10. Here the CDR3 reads CSASRPGQRYQPQHF. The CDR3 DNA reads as TGCAGTGCTAGTCGACCGGGACAGCGTTATCAGCCCCAGCATTTT.

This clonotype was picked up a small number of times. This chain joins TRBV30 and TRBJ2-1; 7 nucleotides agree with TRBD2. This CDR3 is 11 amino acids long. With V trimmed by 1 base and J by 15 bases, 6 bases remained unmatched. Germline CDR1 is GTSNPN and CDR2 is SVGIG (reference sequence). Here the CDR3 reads CAWSAGLVGFF. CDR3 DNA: TGTGCCTGGAGTGCCGGACTAGTAGGGTTCTTC.

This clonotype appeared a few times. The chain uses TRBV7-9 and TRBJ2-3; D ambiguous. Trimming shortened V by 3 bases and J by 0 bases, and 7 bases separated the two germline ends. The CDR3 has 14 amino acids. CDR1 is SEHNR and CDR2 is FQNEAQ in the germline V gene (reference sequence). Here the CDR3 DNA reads TGTGCCAGCAGCTTCGGGCTTAGCACAGATACGCAGTATTTT. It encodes CASSFGLSTDTQYF.

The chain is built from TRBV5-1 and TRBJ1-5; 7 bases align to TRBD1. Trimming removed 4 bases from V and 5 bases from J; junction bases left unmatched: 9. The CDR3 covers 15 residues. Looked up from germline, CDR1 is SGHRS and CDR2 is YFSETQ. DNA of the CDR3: TGCGCCAGCAGCAAGGAGGGGGCGGATTATCAGCCCCAGCATTTT. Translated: CASSKEGADYQPQHF.

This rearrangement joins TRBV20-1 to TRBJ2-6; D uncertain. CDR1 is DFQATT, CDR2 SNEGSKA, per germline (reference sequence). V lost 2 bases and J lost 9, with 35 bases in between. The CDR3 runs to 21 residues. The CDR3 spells CSARLRLLSGRSLCRLNVLTF. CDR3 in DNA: TGCAGTGCTAGACTGCGGCTGCTCTCTGGAAGATCACTCTGTCGCCTCAACGTCCTGACTTTC.

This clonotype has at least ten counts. CDR3 protein: CASSLRSGGAVTDTQYF. The CDR3 DNA reads as TGTGCCAGCAGCTTAAGAAGCGGGGGGGCTGTGACAGATACGCAGTATTTT. The chain couples TRBV7-2 to TRBJ2-3, with 10 bases matching TRBD2. The ends lost 2 bases at V and 3 bases at J; junction bases unmatched: 8. CDR3 length: 17 residues. Germline CDR1 and CDR2: SGHTA and FQGNSA.

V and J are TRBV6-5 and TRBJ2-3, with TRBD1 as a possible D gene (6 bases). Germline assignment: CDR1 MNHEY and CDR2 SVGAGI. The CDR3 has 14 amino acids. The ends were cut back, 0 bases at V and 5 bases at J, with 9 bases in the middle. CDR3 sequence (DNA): TGTGCCAGCAGTTACTCGGGCAGGGGAGATACGCAGTATTTT. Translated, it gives CASSYSGRGDTQYF.

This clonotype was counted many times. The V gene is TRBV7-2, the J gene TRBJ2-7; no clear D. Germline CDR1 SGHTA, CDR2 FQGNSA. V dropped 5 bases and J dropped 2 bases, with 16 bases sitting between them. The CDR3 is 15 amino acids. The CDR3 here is CASSPSIVTTYEQYF. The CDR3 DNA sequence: TGTGCCAGCAGCCCAAGCATAGTGACGACCTACGAGCAGTACTTC.

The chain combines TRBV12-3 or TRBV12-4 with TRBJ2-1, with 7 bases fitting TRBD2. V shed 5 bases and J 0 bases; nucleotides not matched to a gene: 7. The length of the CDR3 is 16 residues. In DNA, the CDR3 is TGTGCCAGCAGTGGGACCCTAGCGGCCTCCTACAATGAGCAGTTCTTC. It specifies CASSGTLAASYNEQFF.